The clone carrying this TCR beta chain was counted between two and nine times. Using immunoSEQ multiplex PCR, the repertoire was profiled, and TCRdb retains in-frame clones only, with some absent. The table has about 82,000 clones, 82% seen once. This entry comes from a study of PD-L1 blockade in urothelial cancer. Study background: About nine tenths of the roughly 30 patients comprised males who had bladder-origin urothelial cancer.

Germline CDR1 SGHTA, CDR2 FQGNSA. V lost 1 base, J lost 7 bases, and 14 bases lay in between. The CDR3 consists of 15 residues. The chain recombines TRBV7-2 with TRBJ1-5, with D possibly matching TRBD1 (5 bases). The sequencing used PBMCs, collected around atezolizumab (anti-PD-L1) treatment. This receptor was obtained from a man between 65 and 85 years old with urothelial cancer. The CDR3 nucleotides are TGTGCCAGCAGCTTAGAGTTTAGGGGTGGACAGCCCCAGCATTTT. Amino acids: CASSLEFRGGQPQHF.